This entry lists 14 T cell receptor beta chains sequenced from one sample in a study of cytotoxic CD8 clonotypes in ibrutinib-treated CLL. Produced via immunoSEQ multiplex PCR; TCRdb's table is partial and in-frame only. This sample has around 92,000 clones, with around 77% found just once. The sequenced sample was PBMCs, obtained after 24 months of ibrutinib treatment. These receptors were taken from a human donor with chronic lymphocytic leukemia.

The rearrangement joins TRBV7-8 to TRBJ2-1; TRBD2 matches at 9 bases. The CDR3 extends over 15 amino acids. The germline CDR1 and CDR2 sequences are SGHVS and FQNEAQ. V was clipped by 2 bases and J by 1 base; unmatched bases: 0. For the CDR3, the DNA is TGTGCCAGCAGCTTACTAGCGGGATCCTACAATGAGCAGTTCTTC. This gives the protein CASSLLAGSYNEQFF. The variable domain in full, completed from reference TRBV7-8 and TRBJ2-1, reads GAGVSQSPRYKVAKRGQDVALRCDPISGHVSLFWYQQALGQGPEFLTYFQNEAQLDKSGLPSDRFFAERPEGSVSTLKIQRTQQEDSAVYLCASSLLAGSYNEQFFGPGTRLTVL.

The V call is TRBV15, the J call TRBJ1-1; weak D call: TRBD1 (5 bases). Trimming removed 9 bases at V and 4 bases at J, with 12 bases between. The V gene's germline CDR1 is LNHNV and CDR2 YYDKDF (reference sequence). This CDR3 region has 12 residues. Here the CDR3 reads CATLGGGTEAFF. The DNA for the CDR3 is TGTGCCACTCTTGGGGGGGGCACTGAAGCTTTCTTT. Full variable domain (missing parts from reference TRBV15 and TRBJ1-1): DAMVIQNPRYQVTQFGKPVTLSCSQTLNHNVMYWYQQKSSQAPKLLFHYYDKDFNNEADTPDNFQSRRPNTSFCFLDIRSPGLGDTAMYLCATLGGGTEAFFGQGTRLTVV.

The CDR3 bases are TGTGCCAGCAGCTACGAGGGCGGCACCGGGGAGCTGTTTTTT. As protein: CASSYEGGTGELFF. This chain connects TRBV11-1 to TRBJ2-2; D is perhaps TRBD2 (5 bases). The CDR3 runs to 14 residues. Trimming took 4 bases from V and 4 from J, leaving 10 bases between them. CDR1 SGHAT and CDR2 FQDESV come from the germline V gene (reference sequence).

J is TRBJ1-5 and V is TRBV30, with D hard to call. CDR3 length equals 15 residues. CDR1 is GTSNPN and CDR2 is SVGIG in the germline V gene (reference sequence). V dropped 1 base and J dropped 0 bases, with 10 bases sitting between them. CDR3 sequence (DNA): TGTGCCTGGAGTGCCCGGACGGTTAGCAATCAGCCCCAGCATTTT. It translates to CAWSARTVSNQPQHF.

The chain links TRBV9 to TRBJ2-5, with 9 bases that match TRBD1. J gave up 3 bases and V 0 bases, and 3 bases lay outside the gene matches. This CDR3 has 15 amino acids. Per the germline V gene, CDR1 is SGDLS and CDR2 is YYNGEE. The CDR3 bases are TGTGCCAGCAGCGTAGCGGGACAGGGAAAAGAGACCCAGTACTTC. This encodes CASSVAGQGKETQYF. Filled out from reference TRBV9 and TRBJ2-5, the complete variable domain reads DSGVTQTPKHLITATGQRVTLRCSPRSGDLSVYWYQQSLDQGLQFLIQYYNGEERAKGNILERFSAQQFPDLHSELNLSSLELGDSALYFCASSVAGQGKETQYFGPGTRLLVL.

V gene TRBV2 combines with J gene TRBJ1-2; D gene unclear. CDR1 is SNHLY, CDR2 FYNNEI, per germline. The CDR3 runs to 14 residues. V lost 6 bases and J 4 bases, leaving 15 bases between the germline ends. DNA for the CDR3: TGTGCCAGCAGCGCCGACAAGGGATCCTATGGCTACACCTTC. Encoded protein: CASSADKGSYGYTF.

This chain joins TRBV5-8 and TRBJ1-1; D is possibly TRBD1 (6 bases). V shed 3 bases and J shed 1 base, with 19 bases lying between them. Per the germline V gene, CDR1 is SGHTS and CDR2 is YDEGEE. CDR3 size: 17 residues. CDR3 nucleotides: TGTGCCAGCAGCTCGGCCTGGGGGCGAAGTAGGAACACTGAAGCTTTCTTT. Its protein is CASSSAWGRSRNTEAFF.

This clone was counted ten times or more. The V gene is TRBV6-1, the J gene TRBJ2-7, with D perhaps matching TRBD1 or TRBD2 (5 bases each). V shed 1 base and J shed 5 bases, with 12 bases lying between them. The CDR3 sequence is 14 residues long. In germline, CDR1 is MNHNS, CDR2 SASEGT. Here the CDR3 reads CASSEVGRGHEQYF. The CDR3 DNA sequence: TGTGCCAGCAGTGAAGTAGGTCGGGGCCACGAGCAGTACTTC.

The chain uses TRBV6-5 and TRBJ2-5; 11 positions match TRBD2. Unmatched junction bases numbered 9, after V lost 2 bases and J lost 7 bases. Germline V gene data show CDR1 as MNHEY and CDR2 as SVGAGI. CDR3 size: 16 residues. The CDR3 loop is CASSYGASGGFPTQYF. CDR3 nucleotide sequence: TGTGCCAGCAGTTACGGGGCTAGCGGGGGGTTCCCGACCCAGTACTTC.

The chain couples TRBV5-1 to TRBJ2-7, with 9 bases matching TRBD1. Germline V CDR1 and CDR2: SGHRS, YFSETQ. V gave up 4 bases and J gave up 6 bases; unmatched junction bases: 8. The CDR3 loop spans 14 amino acids. The CDR3 is CASSATGTGSEQYF. The CDR3 bases are TGCGCCAGCAGCGCCACCGGGACAGGGTCCGAGCAGTACTTC.

The V and J genes are TRBV18 and TRBJ2-1; 9 bases line up with TRBD2. The V segment lost 0 bases and the J segment 3 bases; nucleotides outside the gene matches: 0. This CDR3 comprises 15 residues. Germline V gene data show CDR1 as KGHSH and CDR2 as LQKENI. CDR3 protein: CASSPPSGGYNEQFF. The CDR3 DNA reads TGTGCCAGCTCACCACCTAGCGGGGGCTACAATGAGCAGTTCTTC.

The chain combines TRBV5-8 with TRBJ1-6; TRBD1 agrees at 8 bases. Trimming cost V 2 bases and J 7 bases; bases outside gene matches: 5. Germline CDR1 and CDR2: SGHTS and YDEGEE. The CDR3 extends over 15 amino acids. CDR3 bases: TGTGCCAGCAGCTTACAGGGGGTTATCAATTCACCCCTCCACTTT. The encoded protein is CASSLQGVINSPLHF.

The chain carries TRBV28 and TRBJ2-7, with no clear D. Trimming stripped 3 bases from V and 9 bases from J, with 9 bases between. Germline V gene data show CDR1 as MDHEN and CDR2 as SYDVKM. The CDR3 sequence is 11 residues long. CDR3 sequence: CASSLEKPQYF. The CDR3 DNA sequence: TGTGCCAGCAGTTTGGAGAAACCGCAGTACTTC.

The V call is TRBV7-3, the J call TRBJ2-2; 15 nucleotides align to TRBD2. Germline CDR1 is SGHTA and CDR2 is FQGTGA. The CDR3 extends over 19 amino acids. V dropped 5 bases and J dropped 7; count of bases not matched to a gene: 14. Here the CDR3 DNA reads TGTGCCAGCAGCGCACAATTCCCGGGACTAGCGGGAGGAAACGGGGAGCTGTTTTTT. It translates to CASSAQFPGLAGGNGELFF.